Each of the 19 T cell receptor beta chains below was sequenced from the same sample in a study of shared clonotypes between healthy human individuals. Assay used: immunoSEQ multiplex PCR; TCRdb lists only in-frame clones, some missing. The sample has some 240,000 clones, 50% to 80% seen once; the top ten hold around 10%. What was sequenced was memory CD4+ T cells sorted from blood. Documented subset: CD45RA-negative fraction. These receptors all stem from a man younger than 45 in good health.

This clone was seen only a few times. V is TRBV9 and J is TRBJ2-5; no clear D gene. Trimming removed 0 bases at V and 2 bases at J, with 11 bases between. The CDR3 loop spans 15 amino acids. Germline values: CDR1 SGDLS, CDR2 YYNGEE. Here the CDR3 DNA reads TGTGCCAGCAGCGTAGTAGGGTTCGGGCAAGAGACCCAGTACTTC. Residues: CASSVVGFGQETQYF.

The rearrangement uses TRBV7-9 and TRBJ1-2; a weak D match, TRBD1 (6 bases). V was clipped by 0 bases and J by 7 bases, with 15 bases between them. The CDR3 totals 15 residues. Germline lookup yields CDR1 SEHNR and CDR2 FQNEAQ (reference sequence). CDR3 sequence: CASSLAFRTVAGYTF. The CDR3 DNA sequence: TGTGCCAGCAGCTTAGCGTTTCGGACAGTGGCTGGCTACACCTTC. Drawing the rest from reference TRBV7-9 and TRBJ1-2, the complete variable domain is DTGVSQNPRHKITKRGQNVTFRCDPISEHNRLYWYRQTLGQGPEFLTYFQNEAQLEKSRLLSDRFSAERPKGSFSTLEIQRTEQGDSAMYLCASSLAFRTVAGYTFGSGTRLTVV.

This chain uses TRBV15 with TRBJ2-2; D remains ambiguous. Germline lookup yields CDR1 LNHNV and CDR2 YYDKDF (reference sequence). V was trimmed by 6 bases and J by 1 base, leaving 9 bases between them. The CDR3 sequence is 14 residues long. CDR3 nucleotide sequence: TGTGCCACCAGGGACGGATTGAACACCGGGGAGCTGTTTTTT. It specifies CATRDGLNTGELFF.

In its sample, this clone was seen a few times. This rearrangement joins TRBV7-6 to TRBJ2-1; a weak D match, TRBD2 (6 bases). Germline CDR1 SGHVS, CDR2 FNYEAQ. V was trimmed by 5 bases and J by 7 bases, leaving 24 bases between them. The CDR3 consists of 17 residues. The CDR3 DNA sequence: TGTGCCAGCAGCCGGGATGGGGGGTTCTCGACACTTAATGAGCAGTTCTTC. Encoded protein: CASSRDGGFSTLNEQFF.

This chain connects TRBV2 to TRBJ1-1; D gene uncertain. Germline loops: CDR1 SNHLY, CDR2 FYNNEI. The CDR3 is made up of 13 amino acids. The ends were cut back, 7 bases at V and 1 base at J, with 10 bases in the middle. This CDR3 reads CASKGEQNTEAFF. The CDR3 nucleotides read TGTGCCAGCAAGGGTGAACAGAACACTGAAGCTTTCTTT.

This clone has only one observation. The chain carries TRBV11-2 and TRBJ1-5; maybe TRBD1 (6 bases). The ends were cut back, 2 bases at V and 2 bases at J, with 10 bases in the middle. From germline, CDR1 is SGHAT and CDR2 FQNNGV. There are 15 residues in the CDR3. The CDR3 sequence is CASSLRAGGNQPQHF. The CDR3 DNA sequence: TGTGCCAGCAGCTTACGGGCAGGGGGCAATCAGCCCCAGCATTTT.

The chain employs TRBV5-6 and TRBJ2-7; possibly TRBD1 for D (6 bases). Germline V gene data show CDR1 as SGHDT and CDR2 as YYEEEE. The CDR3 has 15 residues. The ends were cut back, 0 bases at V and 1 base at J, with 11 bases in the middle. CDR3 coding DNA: TGTGCCAGCAGCTTGGGGGACACCCATTCCTACGAGCAGTACTTC. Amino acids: CASSLGDTHSYEQYF. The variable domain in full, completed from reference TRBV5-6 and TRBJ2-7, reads DAGVTQSPTHLIKTRGQQVTLRCSPKSGHDTVSWYQQALGQGPQFIFQYYEEEERQRGNFPDRFSGHQFPNYSSELNVNALLLGDSALYLCASSLGDTHSYEQYFGPGTRLTVT.

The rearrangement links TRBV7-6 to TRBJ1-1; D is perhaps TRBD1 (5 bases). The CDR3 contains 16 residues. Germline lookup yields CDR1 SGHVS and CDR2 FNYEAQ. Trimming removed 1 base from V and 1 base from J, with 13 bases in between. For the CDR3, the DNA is TGTGCCAGCAGCTTAGGGGGCCAAGACTGGAACACTGAAGCTTTCTTT. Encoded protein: CASSLGGQDWNTEAFF.

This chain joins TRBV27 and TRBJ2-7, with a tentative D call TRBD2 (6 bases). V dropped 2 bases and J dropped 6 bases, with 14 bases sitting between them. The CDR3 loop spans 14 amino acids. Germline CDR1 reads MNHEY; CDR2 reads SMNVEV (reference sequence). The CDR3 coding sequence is TGTGCCAGCAGTTTAGAAAGTTTGGGGGGCGAGCAGTACTTC. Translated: CASSLESLGGEQYF.

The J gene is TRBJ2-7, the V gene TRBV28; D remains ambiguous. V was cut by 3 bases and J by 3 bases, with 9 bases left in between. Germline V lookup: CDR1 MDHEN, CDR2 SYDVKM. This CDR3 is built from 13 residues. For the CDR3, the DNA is TGTGCCAGCAGTTTGCAACCAATCTACGAGCAGTACTTC. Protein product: CASSLQPIYEQYF. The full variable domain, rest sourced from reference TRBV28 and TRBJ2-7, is DVKVTQSSRYLVKRTGEKVFLECVQDMDHENMFWYRQDPGLGLRLIYFSYDVKMKEKGDIPEGYSVSREKKERFSLILESASTNQTSMYLCASSLQPIYEQYFGPGTRLTVT.

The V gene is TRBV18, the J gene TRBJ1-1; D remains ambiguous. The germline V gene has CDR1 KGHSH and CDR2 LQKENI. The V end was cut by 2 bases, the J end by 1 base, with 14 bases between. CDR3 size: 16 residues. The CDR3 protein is CASSPALGRRNTEAFF. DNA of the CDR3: TGTGCCAGCTCACCAGCCTTAGGTAGGAGGAACACTGAAGCTTTCTTT.

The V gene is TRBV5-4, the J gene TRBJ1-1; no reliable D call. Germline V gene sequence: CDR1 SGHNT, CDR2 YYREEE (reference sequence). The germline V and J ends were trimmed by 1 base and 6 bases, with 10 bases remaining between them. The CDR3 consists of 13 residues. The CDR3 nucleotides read TGTGCCAGCAGCTTGTTCGGAGGCGCTGAAGCTTTCTTT. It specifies CASSLFGGAEAFF.

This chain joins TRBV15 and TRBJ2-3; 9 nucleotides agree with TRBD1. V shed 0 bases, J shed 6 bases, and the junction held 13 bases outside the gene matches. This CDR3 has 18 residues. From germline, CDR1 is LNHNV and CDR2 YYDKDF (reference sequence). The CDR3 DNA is TGTGCCACCAGCAGAGATGCATCAGGACAGGGGCTCATGGATACGCAGTATTTT. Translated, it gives CATSRDASGQGLMDTQYF. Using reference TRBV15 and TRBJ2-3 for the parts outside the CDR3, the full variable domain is DAMVIQNPRYQVTQFGKPVTLSCSQTLNHNVMYWYQQKSSQAPKLLFHYYDKDFNNEADTPDNFQSRRPNTSFCFLDIRSPGLGDTAMYLCATSRDASGQGLMDTQYFGPGTRLTVL.

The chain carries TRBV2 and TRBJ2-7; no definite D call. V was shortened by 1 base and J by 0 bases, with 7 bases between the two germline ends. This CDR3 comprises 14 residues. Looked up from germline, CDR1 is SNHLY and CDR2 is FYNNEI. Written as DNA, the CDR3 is TGTGCCAGCAGTGAAGGTGGCCTCTCCTACGAGCAGTACTTC. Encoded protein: CASSEGGLSYEQYF.

CDR3: CASRVTSASEGEQYF. CDR3 bases: TGCGCCAGCAGGGTGACTAGCGCTTCAGAAGGCGAGCAGTACTTC. The V call is TRBV10-2, the J call TRBJ2-7; 8 bases align to TRBD2. J was trimmed by 6 bases and V by 6 bases; bases with no gene match: 13. CDR1 WSHSY and CDR2 SAAADI come from the germline V gene. This CDR3 has 15 residues.

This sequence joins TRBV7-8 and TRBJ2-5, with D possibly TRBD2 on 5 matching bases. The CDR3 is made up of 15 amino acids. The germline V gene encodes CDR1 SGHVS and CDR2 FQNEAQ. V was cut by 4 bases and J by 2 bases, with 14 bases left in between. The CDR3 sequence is CASSSGLSPQETQYF. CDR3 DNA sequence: TGTGCCAGCAGCTCAGGACTTAGCCCACAAGAGACCCAGTACTTC.

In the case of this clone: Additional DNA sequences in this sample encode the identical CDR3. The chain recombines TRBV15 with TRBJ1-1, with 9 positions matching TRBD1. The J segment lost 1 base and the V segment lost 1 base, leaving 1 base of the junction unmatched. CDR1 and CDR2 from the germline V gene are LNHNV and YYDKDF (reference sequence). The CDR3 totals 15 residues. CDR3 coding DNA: TGTGCCACCAGCAGAGGGGGACAGGGGAACACTGAAGCTTTCTTT. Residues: CATSRGGQGNTEAFF.

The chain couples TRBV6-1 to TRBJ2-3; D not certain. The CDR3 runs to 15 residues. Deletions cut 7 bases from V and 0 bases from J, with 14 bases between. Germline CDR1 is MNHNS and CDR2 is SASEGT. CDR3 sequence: CASIGFGESTDTQYF. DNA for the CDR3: TGTGCCAGCATCGGGTTTGGAGAGAGCACAGATACGCAGTATTTT.

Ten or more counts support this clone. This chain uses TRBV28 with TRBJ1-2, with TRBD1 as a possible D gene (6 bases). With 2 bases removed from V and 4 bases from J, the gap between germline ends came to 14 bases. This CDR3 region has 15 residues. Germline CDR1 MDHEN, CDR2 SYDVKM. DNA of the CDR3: TGTGCCAGCAGTTTACCCCAAGGGGGACGCTATGGCTACACCTTC. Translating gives CASSLPQGGRYGYTF.